This T cell receptor (beta chain) was documented in a study of brain T cells in children with intractable seizures. Study observations and caveats: Pre-surgery blood may have been undersampled, hiding some clones.

This CDR3 spans 11 amino acids. The germline V gene has CDR1 SNHLY and CDR2 FYNNEI. The V and J ends lost 7 bases and 4 bases respectively, with 7 bases between them. Note on this clone: The antigen is unknown.

The table came from immunoSEQ multiplex PCR; TCRdb's copy has only in-frame clones and leaves some out. The sample holds about 80,000 clones; around nine tenths are singletons and the top ten take approximately 25%. The TCR comes from a girl between 2 and 10 years old with Rasmussen encephalitis and intractable seizures. This chain links TRBV2 with TRBJ1-1; D remains unclear. The sample was peripheral blood, taken at surgery. CDR3 DNA sequence: TGTGCCAGCAAATGGGTCACTGAAGCTTTCTTT. Translation: CASKWVTEAFF.